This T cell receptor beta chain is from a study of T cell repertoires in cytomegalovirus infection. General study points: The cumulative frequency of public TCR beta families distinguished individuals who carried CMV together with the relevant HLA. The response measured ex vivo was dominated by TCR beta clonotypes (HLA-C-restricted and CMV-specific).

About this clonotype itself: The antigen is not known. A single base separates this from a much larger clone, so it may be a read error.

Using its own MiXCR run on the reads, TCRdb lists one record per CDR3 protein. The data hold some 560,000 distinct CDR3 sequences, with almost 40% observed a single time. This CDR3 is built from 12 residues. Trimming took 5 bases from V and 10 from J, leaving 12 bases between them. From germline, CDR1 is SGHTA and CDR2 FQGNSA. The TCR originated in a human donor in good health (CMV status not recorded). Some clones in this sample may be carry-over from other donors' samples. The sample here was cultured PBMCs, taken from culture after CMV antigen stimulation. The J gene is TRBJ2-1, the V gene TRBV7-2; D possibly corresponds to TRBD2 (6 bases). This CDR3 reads CASSPDYYEQFF. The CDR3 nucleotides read TGTGCCAGCAGCCCGGACTATTACGAGCAGTTCTTC.